Each of the 9 T cell receptor beta chains below was sequenced from the same sample in a study of shared clonotypes between healthy human individuals. Method: immunoSEQ multiplex PCR; TCRdb's copy keeps in-frame clones and lacks some. The profile shows approximately 2,000,000 clones, about 93% of them singletons. CD45RO-negative CD8 cells positively selected for CCR7 made up the naive population, which excluded terminally differentiated effector memory CD45RA+ cells. Sequencing was done on a sample of naive CD8+ T cells from PBMCs. The origin of the receptors is a man in his late teens or twenties in good health. Some clones in this sample may be carry-over from other donors' samples.

The genes are TRBV7-9 and TRBJ1-3; TRBD1 aligns across 7 bases. Unmatched junction bases numbered 11, after V lost 2 bases and J lost 4 bases. The CDR3 extends over 17 amino acids. CDR1 and CDR2 (germline): SEHNR, FQNEAQ (reference sequence). CDR3: CASSLQGGPAPGNTIYF. As DNA, the CDR3 is TGTGCCAGCAGCTTACAGGGGGGGCCCGCTCCAGGAAACACCATATATTTT.

This chain links TRBV6-5 with TRBJ2-7, with D possibly matching TRBD2 (5 bases). With 6 bases removed from V and 2 bases from J, the gap between germline ends came to 11 bases. The CDR3 runs to 13 residues. Germline loops: CDR1 MNHEY, CDR2 SVGAGI. The CDR3 loop is CASRQSGTYEQYF. The CDR3 DNA follows: TGTGCCAGCAGGCAGTCCGGGACCTACGAGCAGTACTTC.

The chain links TRBV27 to TRBJ2-7; D is ambiguous. Germline V gene lookup returns CDR1 MNHEY and CDR2 SMNVEV (reference sequence). Trimming shortened V by 3 bases and J by 6 bases, and 12 bases separated the two germline ends. The CDR3 has 13 residues. CDR3 coding DNA: TGTGCCAGCAGTTTCGCCGGTCTCGGCGAGCAGTACTTC. Its translation: CASSFAGLGEQYF.

The chain has TRBV9 and TRBJ1-2; D uncertain. Germline V CDR1 and CDR2: SGDLS, YYNGEE. V lost 2 bases to trimming and J lost 4 bases, with 12 bases between them. The CDR3 covers 14 residues. The CDR3 bases are TGTGCCAGCAGCGTTCTATCGGGCGGCTATGGCTACACCTTC. Translating gives CASSVLSGGYGYTF.

V is TRBV19 and J is TRBJ1-2; a weak D match, TRBD1 (5 bases). Germline V gene data show CDR1 as LNHDA and CDR2 as SQIVND (reference sequence). Trimming stripped 6 bases from V and 5 bases from J, with 25 bases between. The CDR3 runs 17 residues. DNA for the CDR3: TGTGCCAGTAGCCCTCCTGGGGGGGGTAAGGGAGTATATGGCTACACCTTC. It is translated as CASSPPGGGKGVYGYTF. Full variable domain (missing parts from reference TRBV19 and TRBJ1-2): DGGITQSPKYLFRKEGQNVTLSCEQNLNHDAMYWYRQDPGQGLRLIYYSQIVNDFQKGDIAEGYSVSREKKESFPLTVTSAQKNPTAFYLCASSPPGGGKGVYGYTFGSGTRLTVV.

CDR3 residues: CASSSRAGGSSYEQYF. CDR3 DNA sequence: TGTGCCAGCAGCTCGAGAGCGGGAGGGAGCTCCTACGAGCAGTACTTC. V usage is TRBV9 and J usage is TRBJ2-7; 10 bases are a match to TRBD2. The J segment lost 0 bases and the V segment lost 4 bases, leaving 7 bases of the junction unmatched. This CDR3 has 16 amino acids. Germline V gene lookup returns CDR1 SGDLS and CDR2 YYNGEE.

In this sample, this clone turned up a few times. The rearrangement joins TRBV15 to TRBJ2-7; the match to TRBD2 covers 7 bases. The germline CDR1 and CDR2 sequences are LNHNV and YYDKDF (reference sequence). Losses at the gene ends were 5 bases for V and 3 bases for J; bases not matched to a gene: 7. This CDR3 comprises 14 residues. The CDR3 is CATSPTGGNYEQYF. The DNA for the CDR3 is TGTGCCACCAGCCCTACCGGGGGGAACTACGAGCAGTACTTC.

This sequence joins TRBV6-5 and TRBJ2-3; no clear D gene. Germline values: CDR1 MNHEY, CDR2 SVGAGI. Trimming cost V 4 bases and J 6 bases, with 14 bases left between them. The CDR3 totals 14 residues. The CDR3 nucleotides read TGTGCCAGCAGTTTCGGCCCGGCTACGGATACGCAGTATTTT. As protein: CASSFGPATDTQYF.

This clone was seen a single time. V is TRBV5-8 and J is TRBJ2-7; D is undetermined. The germline CDR1 and CDR2 sequences are SGHTS and YDEGEE. Trimming took off 0 bases at V and 3 bases at J, with 13 bases between the two ends. The CDR3 runs to 15 residues. In nucleotides, the CDR3 is TGTGCCAGCAGCTTGGAGGTTGGCCTAATCTACGAGCAGTACTTC. This sequence encodes CASSLEVGLIYEQYF.